Each of the 8 T cell receptor beta chains below was sequenced from the same sample in a study of beta chain features in type 1 diabetes (dated by TCRdb to 2016 to 2018). The library was built by means of the immunoSEQ multiplex PCR assay. The entire isolated RNA was reverse transcribed using the High Capacity cDNA Reverse Transcription Kit, and thus expressed TCRB transcripts were sequenced. The table comes from immuneACCESS by way of TCRdb, which keeps in-frame sequences with V and J called. Part of the clones is missing from these tables; in studies checked, under half for an unresolved V gene and the rest for unknown reasons. Recorded for this sample are hundreds of thousands of clones; roughly 12% of them occurred a single time. The ten largest clones take up about 0.01% of the sample. The paper's findings and limits, for the study overall: In all four CD4+ subsets, TCRB CDR3 length was moderately but significantly shorter in type 1 diabetes patients.

No cognate antigen is known for these TCRs. Sequenced: naive CD4+ T cells from blood. This specimen's cell subset or site label, per the study, means: true naive CD4+ T cells. These receptors originate from a young woman with type 1 diabetes.

This clone was seen more than once but under ten times. The chain carries TRBV6-5 and TRBJ1-1; 10 bases match TRBD1. V shed 5 bases, J shed 4 bases, and the junction held 4 bases outside the gene matches. The CDR3 has 14 amino acids. Germline V gene data show CDR1 as MNHEY and CDR2 as SVGAGI. The DNA of the CDR3 is TGTGCCAGCAGTCCCGGGACAGGGGTCACTGAAGCTTTCTTT. This gives the protein CASSPGTGVTEAFF.

The chain combines TRBV9 with TRBJ2-2; 8 nucleotides align to TRBD1. The germline CDR1 and CDR2 sequences are SGDLS and YYNGEE. Trimming cost V 7 bases and J 1 base; bases outside gene matches: 0. The CDR3 extends over 13 amino acids. Here the CDR3 reads CASGTGNTGELFF. In DNA, the CDR3 is TGTGCCAGCGGGACAGGGAACACCGGGGAGCTGTTTTTT.

This chain uses TRBV5-1 with TRBJ2-1, with a tentative D call TRBD1 (5 bases). V was pared by 1 base and J by 10 bases, with 9 bases between. CDR3 size: 12 residues. Germline V gene data show CDR1 as SGHRS and CDR2 as YFSETQ. In DNA, the CDR3 is TGCGCCAGCAGCTTGCGGAGACAGGAGCAGTTCTTC. Its translation: CASSLRRQEQFF.

This clone was seen more than once but under ten times. This chain links TRBV5-1 with TRBJ2-3; 8 nucleotides align to TRBD2. CDR3 length: 14 amino acids. Germline V gene lookup returns CDR1 SGHRS and CDR2 YFSETQ. J gave up 4 bases and V 7 bases, and 8 bases lay outside the gene matches. In DNA form, the CDR3 reads TGCGCCAGCGGGTGGCGGGAGGAGGCAGATACGCAGTATTTT. This translates into CASGWREEADTQYF. Drawing the rest from reference TRBV5-1 and TRBJ2-3, the complete variable domain is KAGVTQTPRYLIKTRGQQVTLSCSPISGHRSVSWYQQTPGQGLQFLFEYFSETQRNKGNFPGRFSGRQFSNSRSEMNVSTLELGDSALYLCASGWREEADTQYFGPGTRLTVL.

This chain joins TRBV7-2 and TRBJ2-2, with 7 positions matching TRBD2. Trimming cost V 1 base and J 7 bases; bases outside gene matches: 6. The CDR3 extends over 15 amino acids. Germline CDR1 reads SGHTA; CDR2 reads FQGNSA. The chain's CDR3 is CASSLVVSGYGELFF. The CDR3 coding sequence is TGTGCCAGCAGCTTAGTTGTTAGCGGGTACGGGGAGCTGTTTTTT.

J is TRBJ1-1 and V is TRBV25-1; D ambiguous. This CDR3 is 13 amino acids long. Germline V CDR1 and CDR2: MGHDK, SYGVNS. Trimming cost V 6 bases and J 1 base, with 9 bases left between them. CDR3 region: CASRLGRNTEAFF. In nucleotides, the CDR3 is TGTGCCAGCAGGCTAGGGAGGAACACTGAAGCTTTCTTT. The variable domain in full, completed from reference TRBV25-1 and TRBJ1-1, reads EADIYQTPRYLVIGTGKKITLECSQTMGHDKMYWYQQDPGMELHLIHYSYGVNSTEKGDLSSESTVSRIRTEHFPLTLESARPSHTSQYLCASRLGRNTEAFFGQGTRLTVV.

In this sample, this clone turned up a few times. The chain employs TRBV7-9 and TRBJ1-2; D not certain. Germline V gene sequence: CDR1 SEHNR, CDR2 FQNEAQ (reference sequence). Deletions cut 1 base from V and 8 bases from J, with 11 bases between. The CDR3 extends over 13 amino acids. This chain's CDR3 is CASSLVEVEGYTF. The CDR3 DNA reads TGTGCCAGCAGCTTAGTGGAGGTAGAGGGCTACACCTTC. The variable domain in full, completed from reference TRBV7-9 and TRBJ1-2, reads DTGVSQNPRHKITKRGQNVTFRCDPISEHNRLYWYRQTLGQGPEFLTYFQNEAQLEKSRLLSDRFSAERPKGSFSTLEIQRTEQGDSAMYLCASSLVEVEGYTFGSGTRLTVV.

This rearrangement joins TRBV7-9 to TRBJ2-5; 10 bases are a match to TRBD1. The germline gives CDR1 SEHNR, CDR2 FQNEAQ (reference sequence). The CDR3 has 16 residues. V trimming: 5 bases; J trimming: 6 bases; junction bases outside the gene matches: 12. The CDR3 protein is CASSQTGTGEVKTQYF. The CDR3 DNA reads TGTGCCAGCAGCCAAACCGGGACAGGGGAAGTGAAGACCCAGTACTTC.